This T cell receptor (beta chain) came from a study of monozygotic twins with inflammatory bowel disease. General study results and limits: Especially with disease activity, IBD patients shared fewer clonotypes with others than healthy twins did. No discrimination was achieved between different T cell subtypes. The existence of one strong signal or clonotype linked to IBD lacked support.

Total RNA from whole blood was isolated with no T cell sorting. TCRdb reprocessed the 5' RACE reads, with one entry per CDR3 protein and no DNA. In all, the sample yields 170,000 or so distinct CDR3 sequences. Germline assignment: CDR1 SGHRS and CDR2 YFSETQ. The CDR3 spans 11 residues. Comments on this clonotype: The antigen is unknown.

The rearrangement uses TRBV5-1 and TRBJ2-1; TCRdb gives TRBD1 as the D gene, but with no DNA this cannot be confirmed. The sample comprised blood. The source is a human donor with ulcerative colitis or Crohn's disease, or a healthy co-twin of an affected twin (not recorded which). CDR3 sequence: CASSSPGEQFF.